Shown below are 28 T cell receptor beta chains from a single sample sequenced in a study of molecular identifiers for immune sequencing clone quantification. TCRdb ran MiXCR on the PCR reads and lists one entry per CDR3 protein. The table lists approximately 680,000 distinct CDR3 sequences, roughly 23% of them singletons. Sequencing used naive CD8+ T cells from blood, with Jurkat cell RNA spiked in. Subset reported: FACS-sorted CD8+CD4-CCR7+CD45RA+ naive T cells. The receptors were sampled from a human donor in good health. Some libraries in this study had Jurkat cell RNA spiked in.

This chain uses TRBV11-2 with TRBJ1-1; 9 bases align to TRBD1. Germline assignment: CDR1 SGHAT and CDR2 FQNNGV. This CDR3 comprises 16 residues. V gave up 3 bases and J gave up 8 bases; unmatched junction bases: 13. In DNA form, the CDR3 reads TGTGCCAGCAGCTTTACAGGGGGCGGTGGTTACGCGGAAGCTTTCTTT. Translation gives CASSFTGGGGYAEAFF.

The sample holds many counts of this clonotype. The rearrangement joins TRBV3-1 to TRBJ2-5; no reliable D call. Trimming pared 3 bases from V and 4 bases from J, leaving 6 bases between. The V gene's germline CDR1 is LGHDT and CDR2 YNNKEL (reference sequence). The CDR3 runs 12 residues. The CDR3 DNA reads as TGTGCCAGCAGCCACCAATTAGAGACCCAGTACTTC. It specifies CASSHQLETQYF.

This clonotype has at least ten counts. V gene TRBV20-1 combines with J gene TRBJ1-2, with D tentatively TRBD1 (5 bases). Germline lookup yields CDR1 DFQATT and CDR2 SNEGSKA (reference sequence). The CDR3 extends over 14 amino acids. Deletions cut 3 bases from V and 3 bases from J, with 14 bases between. The CDR3 DNA reads TGCAGTGCTAGCTACTTCCGGGACGACTATGGCTACACCTTC. Encoded protein: CSASYFRDDYGYTF.

This clonotype was counted at least ten times. This chain uses TRBV20-1 with TRBJ1-5; the D gene is possibly TRBD1 (6 bases). The germline gives CDR1 DFQATT, CDR2 SNEGSKA (reference sequence). The ends were cut back, 3 bases at V and 1 base at J, with 10 bases in the middle. The CDR3 totals 14 residues. This CDR3 reads CSASSTGSNQPQHF. CDR3 DNA sequence: TGCAGTGCTAGTAGCACAGGGAGCAATCAGCCCCAGCATTTT.

This clonotype was counted many times. The chain joins TRBV29-1 to TRBJ2-1; D is uncertain. V lost 8 bases, J lost 7 bases, and 18 bases lay in between. CDR1 SQVTM and CDR2 ANQGSEA come from the germline V gene. The length of the CDR3 is 13 residues. The CDR3 nucleotides are TGCAGCAAAAAAACCCCAATTGGTAATGAGCAGTTCTTC. This sequence encodes CSKKTPIGNEQFF.

This clonotype was seen a handful of times. One end of the junction varies from germline; a read error may be responsible. This chain joins TRBV20-1 and TRBJ2-7, with D perhaps matching TRBD1 or TRBD2 (5 bases each). Germline assignment: CDR1 DFQATT and CDR2 SNEGSKA (reference sequence). The CDR3 runs to 14 residues. CDR3 region: CSAREGTGSYEQHF. The CDR3, as DNA: TGCAGTGCTAGAGAGGGGACGGGTTCCTACGAGCAGCACTTC.

On this clonotype: Given the absence of the conserved phenylalanine or tryptophan at the CDR3 end, a read error is likely. The gene calls are TRBV28 and TRBJ1-5, with D possibly matching TRBD1 (5 bases). The CDR3 totals 14 residues. CDR1 and CDR2 from the germline V gene are MDHEN and SYDVKM. Trimming shortened V by 5 bases and J by 2 bases, and 10 bases separated the two germline ends. CDR3 protein: CASSELGGNQPQHL. The CDR3 DNA sequence: TGTGCCAGCAGTGAACTGGGGGGCAATCAGCCCCAGCATCTT.

In this sample, this clonotype turned up many times. The rearrangement links TRBV2 to TRBJ2-3; perhaps TRBD2 as D (5 bases). Trimming cost V 7 bases and J 3 bases, with 17 bases left between them. The CDR3 runs to 15 residues. The V gene's germline CDR1 is SNHLY and CDR2 FYNNEI. CDR3 sequence: CASTGIGVVTDTQYF. CDR3 in DNA: TGTGCCAGCACGGGAATCGGGGTTGTAACAGATACGCAGTATTTT.

The rearrangement uses TRBV6-5 and TRBJ2-7, with TRBD1 identical over 9 bases. The germline V gene has CDR1 MNHEY and CDR2 SVGAGI. The trim removed 5 bases at V and 1 base at J, leaving 6 bases unmatched. This CDR3 region has 15 residues. CDR3 nucleotides: TGTGCCAGCAGTCCTTGGACAGGGGTTTCCTACGAGCAGTACTTC. It codes for CASSPWTGVSYEQYF.

This clonotype was recorded a few times. The V and J genes are TRBV30 and TRBJ2-3; 11 positions match TRBD2. The V gene end was trimmed by 0 bases and the J gene end by 3 bases; junction bases not matched to a gene: 2. Germline CDR1 and CDR2: GTSNPN and SVGIG (reference sequence). This CDR3 region has 15 residues. This CDR3 is CAWSVGLAVTDTQYF. The CDR3 region has the DNA TGTGCCTGGAGTGTGGGACTAGCGGTGACAGATACGCAGTATTTT.

The CDR3 bases are TGTGCCAGCAGTCCGACGGGACTAGCGGGGGTAGAGACCCAGTACTTC. Translated: CASSPTGLAGVETQYF. This sequence joins TRBV6-5 and TRBJ2-5; 14 bases line up with TRBD2. The germline V gene has CDR1 MNHEY and CDR2 SVGAGI. The V and J ends lost 5 bases and 4 bases, in that order; junction bases with no gene match: 6. This CDR3 has 16 amino acids.

In the case of this clonotype: A read error is likely, as this CDR3 ends without the conserved phenylalanine or tryptophan. The chain employs TRBV18 and TRBJ2-7; D gene uncertain. CDR1 and CDR2 (germline): KGHSH, LQKENI. This CDR3 is built from 14 residues. Trimming shortened V by 0 bases and J by 3 bases, and 9 bases separated the two germline ends. The CDR3 nucleotides read TGTGCCAGCTCACCACCAGAAGCCCTCTACGAGCAGTACTCC. Its protein product is CASSPPEALYEQYS.

This clonotype was seen more than once but under ten times. The chain uses TRBV7-9 and TRBJ1-6; D is uncertain. V was shortened by 4 bases and J by 14 bases, with 15 bases between the two germline ends. The CDR3 runs 13 residues. The germline V gene encodes CDR1 SEHNR and CDR2 FQNEAQ (reference sequence). Here the CDR3 DNA reads TGTGCCAGCAGCTCCGCCCATGCGGGGTCCCTCCACTTT. Translated, it gives CASSSAHAGSLHF.

In this sample, this clonotype turned up many times. The J gene is TRBJ1-5, the V gene TRBV4-3, with D perhaps TRBD1 (5 bases). V gave up 0 bases and J gave up 4 bases, with 10 bases separating them. The V gene's germline CDR1 is LGHNA and CDR2 YSLEER. The CDR3 spans 15 residues. CDR3 sequence reads: CASSQDRQGNQPQHF. The CDR3 coding sequence is TGCGCCAGCAGCCAAGACCGGCAGGGAAATCAGCCCCAGCATTTT.

Worth noting for this clonotype: Lacking the conserved final phenylalanine or tryptophan, this CDR3 likely reflects a read error. The J gene is TRBJ2-7, the V gene TRBV4-1; TRBD2 aligns across 10 bases. There are 17 residues in the CDR3. Germline-derived CDR1 and CDR2 are MGHRA and YSYEKL. V was pared by 3 bases and J by 3 bases, with 11 bases of the junction left unmatched. CDR3 nucleotides: TGCGCCAGCAGCCACGGGGCGGTGGGGACTAGCGTCTACGAGCAGTACATC. Protein: CASSHGAVGTSVYEQYI.

About this clonotype itself: The junction and the germline gene differ at one end; a read error may be behind it. CDR3 region: CASRDTQSSGNTLYF. In DNA, the CDR3 is TGTGCCAGCAGAGATACCCAGAGCTCTGGAAACACCTTATATTTT. The chain carries TRBV6-5 and TRBJ1-3; no clear D. This CDR3 is built from 15 residues. CDR1 is MNHEY and CDR2 is SVGAGI in the germline V gene.

As concerns this clonotype: A much larger clone sits a single nucleotide away, making a read error possible. The chain links TRBV6-5 to TRBJ2-3; 7 bases map to TRBD1. V dropped 0 bases and J dropped 4; count of bases not matched to a gene: 7. Per germline, CDR1 MNHEY and CDR2 SVGAGI. The CDR3 sequence is 16 residues long. CDR3 region: CASSYSSGQDADTQYF. Written as DNA, the CDR3 is TGTGCCAGCAGTTACTCCTCCGGACAGGACGCAGATACGCAGTATTTT.

In its sample, this clonotype was seen many times. The genes are TRBV27 and TRBJ1-2; D is undetermined. The CDR3 totals 14 residues. V lost 0 bases to trimming and J lost 4 bases, with 9 bases between them. Per germline, CDR1 MNHEY and CDR2 SMNVEV (reference sequence). CDR3 DNA: TGTGCCAGCAGTTTATCCGACAAAGTCTATGGCTACACCTTC. It codes for CASSLSDKVYGYTF.

The chain is built from TRBV25-1 and TRBJ2-7, with D tentatively TRBD1 or TRBD2 (5 bases each). Per the germline V gene, CDR1 is MGHDK and CDR2 is SYGVNS. V lost 1 base and J lost 5, with 9 bases in between. This CDR3 spans 13 amino acids. The CDR3, as DNA: TGTGCCAGCAGTGAATGGGGGATACACGAGCAGTACTTC. It encodes CASSEWGIHEQYF.

This clonotype has more than one count but fewer than ten. CDR3 in amino acids: CASSFLMGGLDVTEAFF. The CDR3 coding sequence is TGCGCCAGCAGCTTTTTAATGGGGGGCCTTGATGTCACTGAAGCTTTCTTT. This sequence joins TRBV5-1 and TRBJ1-1, with TRBD1 as a possible D gene (6 bases). CDR1 SGHRS and CDR2 YFSETQ come from the germline V gene. Between the trimmed V and J ends, which lost 2 bases and 4 bases, there was a span of 21 bases. The CDR3 runs to 17 residues. The complete variable domain, with remaining parts taken from reference TRBV5-1 and TRBJ1-1, reads KAGVTQTPRYLIKTRGQQVTLSCSPISGHRSVSWYQQTPGQGLQFLFEYFSETQRNKGNFPGRFSGRQFSNSRSEMNVSTLELGDSALYLCASSFLMGGLDVTEAFFGQGTRLTVV.

This clonotype showed up many times. The V gene is TRBV6-1, the J gene TRBJ1-1; TRBD1 aligns across 10 bases. Germline V lookup: CDR1 MNHNS, CDR2 SASEGT. CDR3 length: 15 residues. V trimming: 5 bases; J trimming: 4 bases; junction bases outside the gene matches: 7. The CDR3 DNA sequence: TGTGCCAGCAGTAAAGAACGGACAGGGGGCACTGAAGCTTTCTTT. This sequence encodes CASSKERTGGTEAFF.

This clonotype occurred a few times. This chain joins TRBV27 and TRBJ1-5; the match to TRBD1 covers 9 bases. V was pared by 6 bases and J by 4 bases, with 7 bases of the junction left unmatched. The CDR3 runs to 15 residues. Germline V gene lookup returns CDR1 MNHEY and CDR2 SMNVEV (reference sequence). CDR3 protein: CASSPTGGRNQPQHF. Here the CDR3 DNA reads TGTGCCAGCAGCCCTACAGGGGGCCGGAATCAGCCCCAGCATTTT.

This clonotype was counted between two and nine times. The CDR3 DNA reads TGTGCCACCGAGAGGGGGGGACAGGCCCGTTATTCCCTCCACTTT. Its protein product is CATERGGQARYSLHF. V usage is TRBV2 and J usage is TRBJ1-6, with 8 bases identical to TRBD1. This CDR3 is built from 15 residues. The J segment lost 14 bases and the V segment lost 10 bases, leaving 19 bases of the junction unmatched. CDR1 is SNHLY and CDR2 is FYNNEI in the germline V gene.

In this sample, this clonotype turned up many times. The J gene is TRBJ2-7, the V gene TRBV12-3 or TRBV12-4, with D maybe TRBD2 (5 bases). Trimming cost V 6 bases and J 0 bases, with 12 bases left between them. The CDR3 loop spans 14 amino acids. The DNA for the CDR3 is TGTGCCAGCAGAGCGAGCGGCACCTCCTACGAGCAGTACTTC. Its translation is CASRASGTSYEQYF.

This chain connects TRBV24-1 to TRBJ1-2; no firm D call. There are 14 residues in the CDR3. Germline V CDR1 and CDR2: KGHDR, SFDVKD. Trimming took 10 bases from V and 3 from J, leaving 17 bases between them. The CDR3 spells CATPSPGRDYGYTF. Written as DNA, the CDR3 is TGTGCCACTCCTTCACCAGGCCGAGACTATGGCTACACCTTC.

The chain couples TRBV4-3 to TRBJ2-7; D remains unclear. V was trimmed by 0 bases and J by 2 bases, leaving 8 bases between them. The CDR3 consists of 14 residues. CDR1 and CDR2 (germline): LGHNA, YSLEER. This CDR3 reads CASSQEWSPYEQYF. The DNA for the CDR3 is TGCGCCAGCAGCCAAGAGTGGAGCCCCTACGAGCAGTACTTC.

This clonotype has ten or more counts. The chain recombines TRBV27 with TRBJ2-1; D remains unclear. This CDR3 contains 11 residues. The germline V gene has CDR1 MNHEY and CDR2 SMNVEV (reference sequence). With 6 bases removed from V and 4 bases from J, the gap between germline ends came to 4 bases. The CDR3 nucleotides are TGTGCCAGCAGCCGTTACAATGAGCAGTTCTTC. Translated, it gives CASSRYNEQFF.

A remark on this clonotype: The junction does not match germline at one end; this may be a read error. The rearrangement joins TRBV7-2 to TRBJ2-3; TRBD2 aligns across 7 bases. The CDR3 consists of 17 residues. Germline V CDR1 and CDR2: SGHTA, FQGNSA. CDR3 in DNA: TGTGCCAGCAGCCCCCGGGACTACCTAGCTAACCCAGATACGCCGTATTTT. It specifies CASSPRDYLANPDTPYF.